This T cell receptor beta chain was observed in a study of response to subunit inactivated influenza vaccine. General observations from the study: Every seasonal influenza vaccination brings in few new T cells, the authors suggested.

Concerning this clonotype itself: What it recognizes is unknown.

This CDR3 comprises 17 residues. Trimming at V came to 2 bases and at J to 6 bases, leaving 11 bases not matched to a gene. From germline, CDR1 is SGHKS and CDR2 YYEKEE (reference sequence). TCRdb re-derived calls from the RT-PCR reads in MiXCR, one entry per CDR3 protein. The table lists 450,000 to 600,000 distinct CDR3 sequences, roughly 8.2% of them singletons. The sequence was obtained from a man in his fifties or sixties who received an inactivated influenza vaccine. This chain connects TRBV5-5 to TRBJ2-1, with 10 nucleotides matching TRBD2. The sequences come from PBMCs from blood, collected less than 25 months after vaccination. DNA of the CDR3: TGTGCCAGCAGCTTACGTCCACTAGCGGGATCTGGCAATGAGCAGTTCTTC. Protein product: CASSLRPLAGSGNEQFF.